This passage covers 31 T cell receptor beta chains from one sample sequenced in a study of T-cell memory formation after mild COVID-19. TCRdb ran MiXCR on the 5' RACE reads and lists one entry per CDR3 protein. This table holds under 250,000 distinct CDR3 sequences, approximately 15% found once. Sequenced sample: PBMCs or a T cell subset sorted from them (not recorded which). The receptors stem from an adult woman who had mild COVID-19 (a few samples of this study predate the infection). Cell type and time point are not known.

This clonotype was seen a handful of times. The V gene is TRBV6-2 or TRBV6-3, the J gene TRBJ1-1, with no clear D. The CDR3 has 12 amino acids. Germline V lookup: CDR1 MNHEY, CDR2 SVGEGT. The germline V and J ends were trimmed by 6 bases and 7 bases, with 12 bases remaining between them. CDR3 DNA sequence: TGTGCCAGCAGCCTGAGAGCCTTTGAAGCTTTCTTT. It translates to CASSLRAFEAFF.

This clonotype was seen a few times. V gene TRBV7-9 combines with J gene TRBJ2-5; 11 nucleotides agree with TRBD1. Germline loops: CDR1 SEHNR, CDR2 FQNEAQ (reference sequence). V shed 2 bases and J 6 bases; nucleotides not matched to a gene: 5. This CDR3 is 15 amino acids long. The CDR3 DNA is TGTGCCAGCAGCTTAACCGGGACAGGGGGAAAGACCCAGTACTTC. It is translated as CASSLTGTGGKTQYF.

This clonotype was counted only a few times. V is TRBV18 and J is TRBJ2-7; possibly TRBD2 for D (7 bases). Deletions cut 3 bases from V and 1 base from J, with 13 bases between. The CDR3 contains 15 residues. Germline V lookup: CDR1 KGHSH, CDR2 LQKENI. This chain's CDR3 is CASSPPGGRSYEQYF. CDR3 in DNA: TGTGCCAGCTCACCTCCGGGGGGCCGATCCTACGAGCAGTACTTC.

This clonotype has more than one count but fewer than ten. This rearrangement joins TRBV7-2 to TRBJ2-3; 7 bases align to TRBD2. The CDR3 sequence is 14 residues long. Germline CDR1 is SGHTA and CDR2 is FQGNSA. V trimming: 5 bases; J trimming: 2 bases; junction bases outside the gene matches: 4. CDR3 loop: CASSQRGPTDTQYF. The CDR3 DNA sequence: TGTGCCAGCAGCCAGCGGGGTCCCACAGATACGCAGTATTTT.

This clonotype was recorded once. This chain uses TRBV6-6 with TRBJ1-4; no clear D gene. Germline CDR1 and CDR2: MNHNY and SVGAGI (reference sequence). CDR3 length: 15 amino acids. V lost 2 bases, J lost 7 bases, and 14 bases lay in between. The CDR3 DNA reads TGTGCCAGCAGTTACGAGCCTTTGCCCGGTGAAAAACTGTTTTTT. Encoded protein: CASSYEPLPGEKLFF.

This clonotype was seen only a few times. The genes are TRBV6-6 and TRBJ1-5, with 9 nucleotides matching TRBD1. CDR3 size: 16 residues. The trim removed 5 bases at V and 0 bases at J, leaving 5 bases unmatched. The germline V gene encodes CDR1 MNHNY and CDR2 SVGAGI (reference sequence). The CDR3 spells CASSPPDRGSNQPQHF. In DNA form, the CDR3 reads TGTGCCAGCAGTCCACCGGACAGGGGTAGCAATCAGCCCCAGCATTTT.

The table lists this clonotype with a few counts. The CDR3 protein is CSAPLSGRETQYF. The CDR3 DNA is TGCAGTGCTCCGTTAAGCGGGAGAGAGACCCAGTACTTC. V and J are TRBV20-1 and TRBJ2-5; the match to TRBD2 covers 8 bases. This CDR3 spans 13 amino acids. Germline V CDR1 and CDR2: DFQATT, SNEGSKA (reference sequence). V was clipped by 5 bases and J by 4 bases; unmatched bases: 6.

This clonotype was observed at least ten times. The gene calls are TRBV7-2 and TRBJ1-2, with 9 bases fitting TRBD1. The CDR3 runs to 17 residues. Germline CDR1 and CDR2: SGHTA and FQGNSA. Unmatched junction bases numbered 12, after V lost 0 bases and J lost 7 bases. The CDR3: CASSLAPPGQGFGGYTF. The CDR3, as DNA: TGTGCCAGCAGCTTAGCCCCTCCGGGACAGGGATTCGGTGGCTACACCTTC.

The chain uses TRBV20-1 and TRBJ1-1; D is undetermined. The CDR3 extends over 13 amino acids. Germline lookup yields CDR1 DFQATT and CDR2 SNEGSKA (reference sequence). V was clipped by 2 bases and J by 7 bases, with 14 bases between them. This chain's CDR3 is CSARNMSGDEAFF. The CDR3 DNA is TGCAGTGCTAGAAATATGTCGGGAGATGAAGCTTTCTTT.

The chain joins TRBV6-2 or TRBV6-3 to TRBJ2-1, with 10 bases fitting TRBD2. With 7 bases clipped from V and 7 bases from J, the junction kept 7 bases outside the gene matches. The germline gives CDR1 MNHEY, CDR2 SVGEGT. The CDR3 loop spans 14 amino acids. The CDR3 region is CASIQAGGLNEQFF. In DNA, the CDR3 is TGTGCCAGCATCCAAGCGGGAGGGCTAAATGAGCAGTTCTTC.

The chain links TRBV12-5 to TRBJ2-7; TRBD2 matches 7 bases. CDR1 and CDR2 from the germline V gene are LGHNT and FRNRAP. V was pared by 1 base and J by 4 bases, with 13 bases of the junction left unmatched. There are 17 residues in the CDR3. In DNA, the CDR3 is TGTGCTAGTGGTTTGGCCCGGGGGGACGCCAGGTGGTACGAGCAGTACTTC. This gives the protein CASGLARGDARWYEQYF.

This clonotype has a count of ten or more. The CDR3 coding sequence is TGCAGTGCTAGGGGGGGCCAGGGCAGATACAATGAGCAGTTCTTC. It yields the protein CSARGGQGRYNEQFF. This chain uses TRBV20-1 with TRBJ2-1; tentatively, D is TRBD1 or TRBD2 (6 bases each). Trimming cost V 3 bases and J 4 bases, with 16 bases left between them. The CDR3 totals 15 residues. The germline gives CDR1 DFQATT, CDR2 SNEGSKA (reference sequence).

J is TRBJ1-5 and V is TRBV30; no reliable D call. Germline values: CDR1 GTSNPN, CDR2 SVGIG (reference sequence). V was clipped by 5 bases and J by 0 bases, with 8 bases between them. The length of the CDR3 is 13 residues. CDR3 sequence: CAWAANSNQPQHF. Written as DNA, the CDR3 is TGTGCCTGGGCGGCGAATAGCAATCAGCCCCAGCATTTT.

This clonotype came up a few times. This chain links TRBV7-9 with TRBJ2-3; tentatively, D is TRBD1 or TRBD2 (6 bases each). V was shortened by 4 bases and J by 2 bases, with 13 bases between the two germline ends. CDR1 is SEHNR, CDR2 FQNEAQ, per germline (reference sequence). This CDR3 is built from 15 residues. The DNA for the CDR3 is TGTGCCAGCAGCTCGGAGGGGGTGTTCACAGATACGCAGTATTTT. This codes for CASSSEGVFTDTQYF. Looking up the rest from reference TRBV7-9 and TRBJ2-3 gives the full variable domain: DTGVSQNPRHKITKRGQNVTFRCDPISEHNRLYWYRQTLGQGPEFLTYFQNEAQLEKSRLLSDRFSAERPKGSFSTLEIQRTEQGDSAMYLCASSSEGVFTDTQYFGPGTRLTVL.

This clonotype occurred a few times. The chain recombines TRBV5-1 with TRBJ2-5, with TRBD2 as a possible D gene (6 bases). CDR3 size: 14 residues. Germline lookup yields CDR1 SGHRS and CDR2 YFSETQ. Trimming took 4 bases from V and 1 from J, leaving 11 bases between them. CDR3 DNA sequence: TGCGCCAGCAGCCTCGGGGACTTCCAAGAGACCCAGTACTTC. Its protein product is CASSLGDFQETQYF. Full variable domain (remainder filled in from reference TRBV5-1 and TRBJ2-5): KAGVTQTPRYLIKTRGQQVTLSCSPISGHRSVSWYQQTPGQGLQFLFEYFSETQRNKGNFPGRFSGRQFSNSRSEMNVSTLELGDSALYLCASSLGDFQETQYFGPGTRLLVL.

The chain links TRBV9 to TRBJ2-7; 10 bases agree with TRBD2. V shed 5 bases, J shed 4 bases, and the junction held 9 bases outside the gene matches. The CDR3 loop spans 15 amino acids. Germline CDR1 and CDR2: SGDLS and YYNGEE. CDR3 residues: CASSILAGVGYEQYF. The CDR3 bases are TGTGCCAGCAGTATCCTAGCGGGAGTAGGTTACGAGCAGTACTTC.

The sample holds a few counts of this clonotype. V gene TRBV12-3 or TRBV12-4 combines with J gene TRBJ2-5, with a possible D match to TRBD2 (6 bases). Trimming shortened V by 7 bases and J by 3 bases, and 15 bases separated the two germline ends. The length of the CDR3 is 14 residues. The CDR3 here is CASTSHGGEETQYF. CDR3 nucleotides: TGTGCCAGCACCTCACACGGCGGGGAAGAGACCCAGTACTTC.

This clonotype has only a few counts. The CDR3 sequence is CASRRTGGPEAFF. The CDR3, as DNA: TGTGCCAGCAGAAGGACAGGGGGCCCTGAAGCTTTCTTT. The rearrangement uses TRBV6-6 and TRBJ1-1, with 11 bases matching TRBD1. The CDR3 consists of 13 residues. The junction had 3 bases not matched to a gene; V was cut back by 6 bases and J by 6 bases. Germline V gene data show CDR1 as MNHNY and CDR2 as SVGAGI (reference sequence).

This clonotype was seen at least ten times. This chain links TRBV18 with TRBJ1-1; D unresolved. The V end was cut by 6 bases, the J end by 1 base, with 12 bases between. CDR1 is KGHSH and CDR2 is LQKENI in the germline V gene. The CDR3 is 14 amino acids. CDR3 loop: CASSPVPANTEAFF. The CDR3 bases are TGTGCCAGCTCCCCCGTGCCCGCGAACACTGAAGCTTTCTTT.

This clonotype was counted a few times. The chain joins TRBV7-2 to TRBJ2-2; perhaps D is TRBD1 or TRBD2 (5 bases each). The CDR3 is 15 amino acids. V lost 1 base and J lost 8, with 14 bases in between. The germline V gene encodes CDR1 SGHTA and CDR2 FQGNSA. CDR3 sequence (DNA): TGTGCCAGCAGCTTAGTAGTAGAGGGGCTTGGGGAGCTGTTTTTT. It translates to CASSLVVEGLGELFF.

This clonotype occurred a few times. The chain joins TRBV5-4 to TRBJ1-1; 8 bases agree with TRBD1. Trimming took 5 bases from V and 1 from J; bases not matched to a gene: 4. In germline, CDR1 is SGHNT, CDR2 YYREEE (reference sequence). The CDR3 contains 14 residues. CDR3 amino acids: CASSLDRANTEAFF. CDR3 sequence (DNA): TGTGCCAGCAGTCTGGACAGGGCGAACACTGAAGCTTTCTTT.

The chain is built from TRBV4-1 and TRBJ2-7, with D tentatively TRBD1 (5 bases). V was trimmed by 4 bases and J by 2 bases, leaving 18 bases between them. The CDR3 is 16 amino acids. From germline, CDR1 is MGHRA and CDR2 YSYEKL. This chain's CDR3 is CASSRSQMDKTYEQYF. CDR3 coding DNA: TGCGCCAGCAGCCGGAGTCAAATGGACAAAACCTACGAGCAGTACTTC.

V usage is TRBV4-1 and J usage is TRBJ1-2; D is undetermined. V lost 1 base, J lost 1 base, and 7 bases lay in between. CDR3 length: 14 residues. CDR1 is MGHRA, CDR2 YSYEKL, per germline. This chain's CDR3 is CASSQGTLNYGYTF. In DNA, the CDR3 is TGCGCCAGCAGCCAAGGAACCCTTAACTATGGCTACACCTTC.

This clonotype was seen only a few times. V usage is TRBV29-1 and J usage is TRBJ1-2; 9 nucleotides match TRBD1. Unmatched junction bases numbered 7, after V lost 6 bases and J lost 5 bases. Germline V gene lookup returns CDR1 SQVTM and CDR2 ANQGSEA. There are 13 residues in the CDR3. CDR3 nucleotides: TGCAGCGTCATACCGGGACAGGGATATGGCTACACCTTC. Encoded protein: CSVIPGQGYGYTF.

This chain's CDR3 is CASSVGTGEGTDTQYF. In nucleotides, the CDR3 is TGTGCCAGCAGCGTAGGGACGGGAGAAGGCACAGATACGCAGTATTTT. The chain joins TRBV9 to TRBJ2-3, with D maybe TRBD2 (6 bases). The ends were cut back, 0 bases at V and 1 base at J, with 12 bases in the middle. Looked up from germline, CDR1 is SGDLS and CDR2 is YYNGEE. This CDR3 spans 16 amino acids.

This clonotype has more than one count but fewer than ten. The chain recombines TRBV4-2 with TRBJ1-1; no clear D gene. This CDR3 has 15 amino acids. Germline CDR1 and CDR2: LGHNA and YNFKEQ. V was trimmed by 0 bases and J by 0 bases, leaving 8 bases between them. The CDR3: CASSQDSGLNTEAFF. The CDR3 nucleotides are TGTGCCAGCAGCCAAGATTCAGGATTGAACACTGAAGCTTTCTTT.

The sample holds a few counts of this clonotype. The rearrangement uses TRBV6-4 and TRBJ2-3, with D hard to call. Per germline, CDR1 MRHNA and CDR2 SNTAGT. Between the trimmed V and J ends, which lost 0 bases and 5 bases, there was a span of 6 bases. The length of the CDR3 is 13 residues. Here the CDR3 DNA reads TGTGCCAGCAGTGACTCGCCCGTAGATACGCAGTATTTT. It yields the protein CASSDSPVDTQYF.

This clonotype occurred a few times. V gene TRBV12-3 or TRBV12-4 combines with J gene TRBJ1-5; unclear D gene. The V end lost 6 bases, the J end lost 3 bases, and 15 bases lay between the germline ends. The CDR3 contains 15 residues. The CDR3 sequence is CASSDISKSNQPQHF. DNA for the CDR3: TGTGCCAGCAGCGACATCTCGAAATCCAATCAGCCCCAGCATTTT.

This clonotype was seen only a few times. The chain recombines TRBV20-1 with TRBJ1-1, with a tentative D call TRBD1 (6 bases). The CDR3 sequence is 13 residues long. In germline, CDR1 is DFQATT, CDR2 SNEGSKA (reference sequence). V lost 6 bases, J lost 1 base, and 12 bases lay in between. Here the CDR3 reads CSARTTGNTEAFF. CDR3 nucleotide sequence: TGCAGTGCCAGGACGACAGGGAACACTGAAGCTTTCTTT.

The rearrangement uses TRBV7-9 and TRBJ2-1, with 12 bases that match TRBD2. This CDR3 comprises 17 residues. Unmatched junction bases numbered 14, after V lost 5 bases and J lost 9 bases. The germline gives CDR1 SEHNR, CDR2 FQNEAQ (reference sequence). DNA of the CDR3: TGTGCCAGCAGCCCCCCGGGACTAGCGGGTGGTGGAGGTGAGCAGTTCTTC. Amino acids: CASSPPGLAGGGGEQFF.

This sequence joins TRBV20-1 and TRBJ1-1; D is perhaps TRBD1 (6 bases). The CDR3 consists of 14 residues. V gave up 1 base and J gave up 0 bases, with 9 bases separating them. Germline-derived CDR1 and CDR2 are DFQATT and SNEGSKA (reference sequence). The CDR3 protein is CSARGQGMNTEAFF. CDR3 bases: TGCAGTGCTAGAGGTCAGGGGATGAACACTGAAGCTTTCTTT.